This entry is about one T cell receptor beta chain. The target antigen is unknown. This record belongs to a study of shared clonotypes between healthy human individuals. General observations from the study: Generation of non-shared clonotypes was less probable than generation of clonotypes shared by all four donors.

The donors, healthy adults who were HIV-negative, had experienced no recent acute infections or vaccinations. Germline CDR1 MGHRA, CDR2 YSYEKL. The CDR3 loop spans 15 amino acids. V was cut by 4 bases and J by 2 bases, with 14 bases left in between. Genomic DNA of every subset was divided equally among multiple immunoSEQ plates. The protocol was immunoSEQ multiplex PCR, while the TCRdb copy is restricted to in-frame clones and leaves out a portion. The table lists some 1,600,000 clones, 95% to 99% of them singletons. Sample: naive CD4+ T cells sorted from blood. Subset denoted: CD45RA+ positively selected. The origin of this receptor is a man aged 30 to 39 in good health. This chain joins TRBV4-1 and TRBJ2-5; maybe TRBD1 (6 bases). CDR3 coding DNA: TGCGCCAGCAGCCGAGAGGGGGACCGGCAAGAGACCCAGTACTTC. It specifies CASSREGDRQETQYF.